Below, 32 T cell receptor beta chains from the same sample are listed, as sequenced in a study of CD8 T cells in ankylosing spondylitis. One entry per CDR3 protein, called by TCRdb with MiXCR from the 5' RACE reads. The table records about 250,000 distinct CDR3 sequences, 8% to 9% of them present only once. Sequences were obtained from blood, either unsorted or a sorted T cell fraction (not recorded which). Receptors originate from a female donor with ankylosing spondylitis or in good health (not recorded which).

At least ten counts were recorded for this clonotype. V gene TRBV6-1 combines with J gene TRBJ1-4; the D gene is possibly TRBD1 (6 bases). CDR1 is MNHNS, CDR2 SASEGT, per germline. The V and J ends lost 5 bases and 0 bases respectively, with 13 bases between them. The CDR3 spans 16 residues. The CDR3 is CASSPPRQATNEKLFF. CDR3 DNA sequence: TGTGCCAGCAGTCCCCCTCGACAGGCAACTAATGAAAAACTGTTTTTT.

The V and J genes are TRBV7-2 and TRBJ1-2, with D possibly TRBD1 on 6 matching bases. The V end lost 5 bases, the J end lost 1 base, and 17 bases lay between the germline ends. Germline values: CDR1 SGHTA, CDR2 FQGNSA. The length of the CDR3 is 16 residues. The CDR3 region is CASSQEGRGYNYGYTF. The CDR3 coding sequence is TGTGCCAGCAGCCAAGAGGGGAGGGGGTATAACTATGGCTACACCTTC.

This clonotype occurred many times. The rearrangement uses TRBV29-1 and TRBJ2-3; 11 nucleotides agree with TRBD2. The CDR3 runs to 14 residues. The V gene's germline CDR1 is SQVTM and CDR2 ANQGSEA. With 6 bases clipped from V and 5 bases from J, the junction kept 7 bases outside the gene matches. CDR3 in amino acids: CSVILAGALDTQYF. In DNA form, the CDR3 reads TGCAGCGTCATACTAGCGGGAGCCTTAGATACGCAGTATTTT.

V is TRBV20-1 and J is TRBJ2-5; 8 bases align to TRBD1. The ends lost 3 bases at V and 5 bases at J; junction bases unmatched: 14. Germline assignment: CDR1 DFQATT and CDR2 SNEGSKA (reference sequence). The CDR3 covers 16 residues. CDR3 region: CSARDRVVGGGETQYF. CDR3 nucleotides: TGCAGTGCTAGGGACAGGGTTGTAGGTGGTGGTGAGACCCAGTACTTC.

This clonotype was observed at least ten times. The rearrangement uses TRBV20-1 and TRBJ2-1, with D unresolved. The CDR3 runs 11 residues. Trimming removed 5 bases from V and 0 bases from J, with 2 bases in between. Germline V gene lookup returns CDR1 DFQATT and CDR2 SNEGSKA (reference sequence). CDR3 in amino acids: CSADSYNEQFF. CDR3 coding DNA: TGCAGTGCTGACTCCTACAATGAGCAGTTCTTC.

This clonotype was picked up many times. The chain uses TRBV14 and TRBJ1-1; a weak D match, TRBD1 (5 bases). The V end lost 2 bases, the J end lost 5 bases, and 15 bases lay between the germline ends. Looked up from germline, CDR1 is SGHDN and CDR2 is FVKESK. This CDR3 has 15 residues. In DNA, the CDR3 is TGTGCCAGCAGCCAACACTGGGGCCCTCGTACTGAAGCTTTCTTT. Amino acid sequence: CASSQHWGPRTEAFF.

This clonotype was detected many times. This chain connects TRBV5-1 to TRBJ2-1; D gene ambiguous. From germline, CDR1 is SGHRS and CDR2 YFSETQ. V was shortened by 4 bases and J by 1 base, with 12 bases between the two germline ends. The CDR3 runs 15 residues. The CDR3 nucleotides are TGCGCCAGCAGCCATCGAAGTGTATCCTACAATGAGCAGTTCTTC. Translating gives CASSHRSVSYNEQFF.

On this clonotype: This may come from a read error, since a much larger clone is one base off. V usage is TRBV28 and J usage is TRBJ2-5; D uncertain. The CDR3 length is 17 residues. CDR1 and CDR2 from the germline V gene are MDHEN and SYDVKM. CDR3 bases: TGTGCCAGCAGTTTATTAGGGATTACAGTAAAACAAGAGGCCCAGTACTTC. Its protein product is CASSLLGITVKQEAQYF.

There are many counts of this clonotype. The chain joins TRBV20-1 to TRBJ2-7, with unresolved D. V was trimmed by 3 bases and J by 3 bases, leaving 9 bases between them. The CDR3 length is 12 residues. Germline assignment: CDR1 DFQATT and CDR2 SNEGSKA (reference sequence). The CDR3 nucleotides are TGCAGTGCTAGTCAAAGCTACTACGAGCAGTACTTC. The encoded protein is CSASQSYYEQYF.

There are many counts of this clonotype. V usage is TRBV12-3 or TRBV12-4 and J usage is TRBJ2-7; no definite D call. CDR3 size: 15 residues. Trimming cost V 3 bases and J 1 base, with 13 bases left between them. The CDR3 reads CASSFSLAMSYEQYF. The DNA of the CDR3 is TGTGCCAGCAGTTTTTCACTGGCGATGTCCTACGAGCAGTACTTC.

V usage is TRBV10-1 and J usage is TRBJ2-7, with D possibly being TRBD1 or TRBD2 (5 bases each). Trimming stripped 8 bases from V and 4 bases from J, with 18 bases between. There are 14 residues in the CDR3. From germline, CDR1 is WNHNN and CDR2 SYGVQD (reference sequence). In DNA form, the CDR3 reads TGCGCCAGCTGGGGTGGGACCTCCCCGTACGAGCAGTACTTC. Its translation is CASWGGTSPYEQYF.

This clonotype was counted at least ten times. V and J are TRBV20-1 and TRBJ2-1; a possible D gene is TRBD2 (6 bases). The CDR3 totals 17 residues. Germline V lookup: CDR1 DFQATT, CDR2 SNEGSKA (reference sequence). The V end was cut by 3 bases, the J end by 2 bases, with 20 bases between. CDR3 in amino acids: CSASPSGRRDPYNEQFF. Written as DNA, the CDR3 is TGCAGTGCTAGTCCCTCGGGACGGCGGGATCCCTACAATGAGCAGTTCTTC.

The table lists this clonotype with many counts. V usage is TRBV12-3 or TRBV12-4 and J usage is TRBJ2-1; the match to TRBD2 covers 7 bases. The length of the CDR3 is 16 residues. J was trimmed by 0 bases and V by 7 bases; bases with no gene match: 9. CDR3 residues: CASNELAPSSYNEQFF. The CDR3 DNA reads as TGTGCCAGCAACGAACTAGCGCCGAGCTCCTACAATGAGCAGTTCTTC.

This clonotype was picked up many times. The chain employs TRBV7-9 and TRBJ2-1, with 10 bases identical to TRBD1. The V and J ends lost 5 bases and 3 bases, in that order; junction bases with no gene match: 7. This CDR3 region has 16 residues. Germline V gene sequence: CDR1 SEHNR, CDR2 FQNEAQ (reference sequence). CDR3 amino acids: CASSREGDRGYNEQFF. The CDR3 bases are TGTGCCAGCAGCCGGGAAGGGGACAGGGGCTACAATGAGCAGTTCTTC. Full variable domain (rest looked up from reference TRBV7-9 and TRBJ2-1): DTGVSQNPRHKITKRGQNVTFRCDPISEHNRLYWYRQTLGQGPEFLTYFQNEAQLEKSRLLSDRFSAERPKGSFSTLEIQRTEQGDSAMYLCASSREGDRGYNEQFFGPGTRLTVL.

This clonotype was found many times. V and J are TRBV5-5 and TRBJ2-2, with 8 bases that match TRBD1. Germline trimming cut 3 bases from V and 5 bases from J; bases unmatched to any gene: 6. The CDR3 length is 15 residues. CDR1 is SGHKS, CDR2 YYEKEE, per germline (reference sequence). CDR3: CASSWQGADTGELFF. The CDR3 nucleotides are TGTGCCAGCAGCTGGCAGGGGGCTGATACCGGGGAGCTGTTTTTT.

The sample holds a few counts of this clonotype. V gene TRBV7-2 combines with J gene TRBJ1-5; 11 nucleotides agree with TRBD1. This CDR3 is 15 amino acids long. CDR1 and CDR2 from the germline V gene are SGHTA and FQGNSA. Unmatched junction bases numbered 6, after V lost 7 bases and J lost 4 bases. CDR3 protein: CASNSGTGGNQPQHF. Here the CDR3 DNA reads TGTGCCAGCAACTCCGGGACAGGGGGAAATCAGCCCCAGCATTTT.

This clonotype was observed many times. The chain carries TRBV6-1 and TRBJ2-7; 7 nucleotides align to TRBD1. The CDR3 is 14 amino acids. Germline-derived CDR1 and CDR2 are MNHNS and SASEGT. The V and J ends lost 5 bases and 2 bases, in that order; junction bases with no gene match: 6. The CDR3 region has the DNA TGTGCCAGCAGTCGGTGGACAGGAACCTACGAGCAGTACTTC. Encoded protein: CASSRWTGTYEQYF.

This clonotype was seen repeatedly, ten times or more. The chain's CDR3 is CSARPRGRVRETQYF. For the CDR3, the DNA is TGCAGTGCTAGACCCCGGGGCAGGGTGAGGGAGACCCAGTACTTC. The V gene is TRBV20-1, the J gene TRBJ2-5, with D perhaps assigned TRBD1 or TRBD2 (5 bases each). Trimming shortened V by 2 bases and J by 5 bases, and 18 bases separated the two germline ends. CDR3 size: 15 residues. CDR1 and CDR2 (germline): DFQATT, SNEGSKA (reference sequence).

At least ten counts were recorded for this clonotype. The chain carries TRBV10-3 and TRBJ2-1, with 7 bases that match TRBD1. The V segment lost 4 bases and the J segment 5 bases; nucleotides outside the gene matches: 11. This CDR3 spans 16 amino acids. Germline loops: CDR1 ENHRY, CDR2 SYGVKD. CDR3 nucleotide sequence: TGTGCCATCAGTGGGGTCGACAGGGCCCTTAACAATGAGCAGTTCTTC. This encodes CAISGVDRALNNEQFF.

This clonotype was detected many times. The chain recombines TRBV4-3 with TRBJ2-3, with 9 bases lining up with TRBD2. CDR1 and CDR2 from the germline V gene are LGHNA and YSLEER. CDR3 size: 14 residues. J was trimmed by 6 bases and V by 1 base; bases with no gene match: 2. The CDR3 nucleotides read TGCGCCAGCAGCCAAGGCGGGAGGGACGATACGCAGTATTTT. Translated: CASSQGGRDDTQYF.

This clonotype was recorded at least ten times. The J gene is TRBJ1-1, the V gene TRBV6-1; TRBD1 matches 7 bases. Germline-derived CDR1 and CDR2 are MNHNS and SASEGT. The ends lost 7 bases at V and 3 bases at J; junction bases unmatched: 8. CDR3 length equals 14 residues. DNA for the CDR3: TGTGCCAGCACCAGACAGGGAGGGTACACTGAAGCTTTCTTT. It encodes CASTRQGGYTEAFF.

This clonotype was observed at least ten times. The V and J genes are TRBV7-2 and TRBJ1-4; no clear D gene. Trimming shortened V by 1 base and J by 0 bases, and 3 bases separated the two germline ends. CDR1 SGHTA and CDR2 FQGNSA come from the germline V gene. This CDR3 has 14 residues. Written as DNA, the CDR3 is TGTGCCAGCAGCTTAGAACCAACTAATGAAAAACTGTTTTTT. Amino acid sequence: CASSLEPTNEKLFF.

At least ten counts were recorded for this clonotype. The rearrangement joins TRBV14 to TRBJ1-1, with D maybe TRBD1 (6 bases). V was shortened by 4 bases and J by 2 bases, with 17 bases between the two germline ends. The length of the CDR3 is 16 residues. CDR1 SGHDN and CDR2 FVKESK come from the germline V gene. The DNA for the CDR3 is TGTGCCAGCAGCCGACAACAGGGCCCCCTAAACACTGAAGCTTTCTTT. Residues: CASSRQQGPLNTEAFF. Supplemented by reference TRBV14 and TRBJ1-1, the full variable domain reads EAGVTQFPSHSVIEKGQTVTLRCDPISGHDNLYWYRRVMGKEIKFLLHFVKESKQDESGMPNNRFLAERTGGTYSTLKVQPAELEDSGVYFCASSRQQGPLNTEAFFGQGTRLTVV.

To note about this clonotype: A read error may explain this, as a much larger clone is one base away. This chain links TRBV29-1 with TRBJ2-1, with a tentative D call TRBD2 (6 bases). The V gene's germline CDR1 is SQVTM and CDR2 ANQGSEA. The CDR3 has 10 residues. CDR3 protein: CSAGEDERFF. The CDR3 DNA is TGCAGCGCGGGGGAGGATGAGCGGTTCTTC.

The chain uses TRBV30 and TRBJ1-5; no firm D call. The length of the CDR3 is 14 residues. Trimming took 1 base from V and 3 from J, leaving 10 bases between them. Germline-derived CDR1 and CDR2 are GTSNPN and SVGIG (reference sequence). The CDR3 DNA sequence: TGTGCCTGGAGTGAGGGTACGGACAATCAGCCCCAGCATTTT. This encodes CAWSEGTDNQPQHF.

This clonotype appeared many times. The CDR3 loop reads CSVAQGWGGTEAFF. The CDR3 coding sequence is TGCAGCGTGGCACAGGGATGGGGGGGCACTGAAGCTTTCTTT. V is TRBV29-1 and J is TRBJ1-1, with TRBD1 as a possible D gene (6 bases). Germline loops: CDR1 SQVTM, CDR2 ANQGSEA. The V end was cut by 6 bases, the J end by 4 bases, with 18 bases between. CDR3 length: 14 residues.

This clonotype was counted ten times or more. V usage is TRBV7-2 and J usage is TRBJ1-2; 8 bases map to TRBD1. CDR3 size: 13 residues. Germline CDR1 and CDR2: SGHTA and FQGNSA. Trimming cost V 2 bases and J 8 bases; bases outside gene matches: 4. CDR3 coding DNA: TGTGCCAGCAGCTTACAGGGGGCGTGGGGCTACACCTTC. Protein product: CASSLQGAWGYTF.

This clonotype came up many times. This chain links TRBV6-1 with TRBJ1-5; D possibly corresponds to TRBD1 (5 bases). Trimming left V 6 bases short and J 3 bases short, with 21 bases between. CDR3 length: 17 residues. CDR1 is MNHNS, CDR2 SASEGT, per germline. The CDR3 DNA is TGTGCCAGCAGCCCGGCGTTTACCGGGACCGCCAATCAGCCCCAGCATTTT. It encodes CASSPAFTGTANQPQHF.

This clonotype was seen ten or more times. The V call is TRBV18, the J call TRBJ2-7; 7 bases line up with TRBD2. CDR1 and CDR2 from the germline V gene are KGHSH and LQKENI. After removal of 6 bases from V and 0 bases from J, the junction contained 14 bases not matched to a gene. This CDR3 is built from 17 residues. The CDR3 DNA reads as TGTGCCAGCTCCCCCATTACCGGGACTATGAGCTCCTACGAGCAGTACTTC. It specifies CASSPITGTMSSYEQYF. The full variable domain, with the rest looked up from reference TRBV18 and TRBJ2-7, is NAGVMQNPRHLVRRRGQEARLRCSPMKGHSHVYWYRQLPEEGLKFMVYLQKENIIDESGMPKERFSAEFPKEGPSILRIQQVVRGDSAAYFCASSPITGTMSSYEQYFGPGTRLTVT.

This clonotype was recorded many times. This chain links TRBV7-2 with TRBJ1-6, with 7 bases identical to TRBD1. V gave up 3 bases and J gave up 4 bases; unmatched junction bases: 3. This CDR3 spans 15 amino acids. Germline V gene lookup returns CDR1 SGHTA and CDR2 FQGNSA. The CDR3 DNA sequence: TGTGCCAGCAGCTTGGCAGGGGGGTATAATTCACCCCTCCACTTT. Its translation is CASSLAGGYNSPLHF.

The V and J genes are TRBV4-2 and TRBJ2-5; no firm D call. V was shortened by 7 bases and J by 5 bases, with 8 bases between the two germline ends. CDR3 size: 11 residues. Germline CDR1 and CDR2: LGHNA and YNFKEQ. The CDR3 sequence is CASTPVETQYF. Here the CDR3 DNA reads TGTGCCAGCACCCCGGTGGAGACCCAGTACTTC.

This clonotype was seen ten or more times. V and J are TRBV29-1 and TRBJ2-7, with a tentative D call TRBD1 (6 bases). Trimming took 2 bases from V and 2 from J, leaving 19 bases between them. The germline V gene encodes CDR1 SQVTM and CDR2 ANQGSEA. This CDR3 spans 16 amino acids. The chain's CDR3 is CSVESEAPTGPYEQYF. DNA for the CDR3: TGCAGCGTTGAATCTGAGGCTCCGACAGGACCCTACGAGCAGTACTTC.